The following is a TCR beta chain sequence with its context. This clonotype showed up just a few times. It has no known antigen specificity. No much larger clonotype is one base removed from it; base qualities were not supplied. CDR1 SQVTM and CDR2 ANQGSEA were looked up in the germline V gene. V is reduced by 5 bases and J by 7 bases, leaving a spacing of 17 bases between them. From cysteine to phenylalanine, the CDR3 is 14 amino acids long. CDR3 DNA only is kept here, 42 bases in frame from base 1. The sample is drawn from a study of regulatory T cells in long-lasting Graves disease (dated by TCRdb to about 2021). Background for the entire study: Persistent Graves' disease was defined as persistently positive TSH receptor autoantibodies together with antithyroid drug treatment for over 5 years. Patients with persistent Graves' disease were compared with patients with newly diagnosed Graves' disease using TCR sequencing and RNA sequencing of peripheral blood. The study was conducted in China and was registered as a clinical trial. A total of approximately 35 samples underwent TCR sequencing: about 13 from persistent and around 20 from newly diagnosed Graves' disease patients. On average, persistent Graves' disease patients in the clinical cohort had been on antithyroid drugs for about 10 years. What the work shows at the level of the full study, not this receptor alone: Peripheral blood alone was examined, since thyroid tissue, which constituted the primary lesion, could not be accessed. Sequencing and analysis were restricted to the TCR beta chain. The small sample size was acknowledged by the authors as a limitation that may reduce accuracy. Compared with newly diagnosed patients, persistent Graves' disease patients had lower TCR Shannon entropy and fewer highly expanded clones, which suggests clonal expansion. Preferential use of TRBV28, TRBJ1-2 and TRBJ2-5 was observed in persistent disease, whereas TRBV20-1 and TRBJ2-1 were favored in newly diagnosed disease. More public clonotypes were shared among persistent patients (roughly 2,700) than among newly diagnosed patients (under 1,000).

Sample time point, as interpreted from the label and publication: persistent/refractory GD, antithyroid drugs over 5 years with positive TRAb. For both TCR sequencing and RNA sequencing, RNA was extracted from PBMCs in TRIzol. Graves' disease was diagnosed according to American Thyroid Association guidelines. The patients came from an endocrinology department in Xi'an, China. Each patient gave approximately 9.7 milliliters of peripheral blood, collected in an EDTA anticoagulant tube. Ficoll Paque Plus density gradient separation was used to isolate PBMCs, and no further T cell sorting was done. RNA quality was checked with an Agilent 2100 Bioanalyzer and agarose gel, and concentration with a NanoDrop 2000. Preparation of the library involved multiplex PCR. Sequencing took place on an Illumina HiSeq 4000. iRepertoire HTBI primers and Arm-PCR amplification of CDR3 regions were used to construct TCR beta libraries. Gel purification was performed on PCR products prior to sequencing. Under the source paper's analysis protocol: Across samples, 55 to 80 TRBV and roughly 15 TRBJ segments were identified and used for gene usage analysis of CDR3 amino acid clonotypes. Filtered high-quality paired reads were merged into contigs using COPE and FqMerger. BLAST was used to align contigs to IMGT TRBV, TRBD and TRBJ reference genes, and CDR3 was defined according to IMGT. Any clonotype with a frequency above 0.1% was classified as a highly expanded clone. Repertoire diversity was measured by Shannon entropy, and V-J evenness by the Gini coefficient. Clonotypes shared by more than one individual were considered public. The public sequencing data were trimmed at Q25 with fastp and processed into clonotypes with MiXCR by TCRdb, which kept only in-frame beta chains. A single entry per CDR3 protein holds the most common genes and DNA from its merged rows. The V and J calls shown here were made by TCRdb, not taken from the authors' results. Within this sample are about 340,000 distinct CDR3 sequences, with 15% to 20% of them counted one time only. The ten largest clones take up less than 30% of the sample.

The origin of this receptor is a female donor with Graves disease. This chain is built from TRBV29-1 and TRBJ2-2; the D gene assignment is perhaps TRBD1 or TRBD2, with each matching 6 bases. This sample comprised peripheral blood mononuclear cells (PBMCs), obtained when the disease was refractory, from a patient treated with antithyroid drugs. Here the CDR3 is given as CSVSARGTGGELFF. Read as DNA, the sequence is TGCAGCGTTTCGGCGAGGGGGACTGGCGGGGAGCTGTTTTTT.